This T cell receptor beta chain was profiled in a study of identical twins. Germline V gives CDR1 KGHSH, CDR2 LQKENI. The V and J ends lost 5 bases and 9 bases respectively, with 8 bases between them. The CDR3 has 11 residues. The table lists this clonotype with a few counts. No antigen is known for it. In TCRdb, the 5' RACE reads were re-called with MiXCR into one record per CDR3 protein. The table lists roughly 690,000 distinct CDR3 sequences, 20% to 25% of them singletons. Findings of the study overall: The abundant beta clonotypes from cord blood had fewer insertions, and memory repertoires had none of this.

These data were also reused for a study on T cells expressing NK-cell markers.

Source material: PBMCs. The chain joins TRBV18 to TRBJ2-1; weak D call: TRBD1 (5 bases). The receptor comes from a woman younger than 35 in good health. The CDR3 bases are TGTGCCAGCTCAGGACAAGCTGAGCAGTTCTTC. Its protein is CASSGQAEQFF.